The source of this TCR beta chain is a study of beta chain features in type 1 diabetes. Study-wide context: Patient and healthy donor groups were alike in age, gender and cell yields.

All of the isolated RNA was reverse transcribed, so expressed TCRB transcripts were sequenced. Using immunoSEQ multiplex PCR, the repertoire was profiled, and TCRdb retains in-frame clones only, with some absent. The table includes roughly 240,000 clones, more than 65% detected once. Study-wide findings and caveats: Fewer insertions but more deletions were seen at VDJ junctions in type 1 diabetes patients.

The ends were cut back, 5 bases at V and 4 bases at J, with 17 bases in the middle. CDR1 and CDR2 (germline): LNHNV, YYDKDF (reference sequence). The length of the CDR3 is 15 residues. A sort by CD45RO/CCR7/CD25/CD127/CD95/CD27 yielded CD4+ naive, central memory, regulatory and stem cell-like memory cells. Post-sort purity exceeded 95% for all sorted populations. In regard to this clone: What it binds is unknown.

The chain uses TRBV15 and TRBJ2-5; maybe TRBD2 (5 bases). The sample taken for sequencing was naive CD4+ T cells from blood. The receptor was derived from a man aged 25-45 years in good health. CDR3 nucleotide sequence: TGTGCCACCAGCCCTGACACCGAGGGTAGAGAGACCCAGTACTTC. As protein: CATSPDTEGRETQYF.